This section outlines one T cell receptor beta chain sequence together with its context. Antigen unknown. Germline V lookup: CDR1 SQVTM, CDR2 ANQGSEA. The CDR3 spans 13 residues. The V gene lost 3 bases and the J gene lost 2 bases, with 10 bases spanning the gap. Notes on the study in general: Tumor memory CD4+ T cell TCR gene usage was found to cluster with blood and lymph node memory CD4+ cells and with lymph node naive CD4+ cells.

One entry per CDR3 protein results from TCRdb running MiXCR on the 5' RACE reads. Counted here are about 50,000 distinct CDR3 sequences, roughly a sixth occurring once; the ten biggest clones make up roughly 2.4%. The clonotype comes from a female donor with breast cancer. Sequenced: naive CD4+ T cells sorted from blood. The subset here: naive CD4+ T cells, CD4+CD45RA+CD25-. The V and J genes are TRBV29-1 and TRBJ1-2, with D possibly matching TRBD1 (5 bases). CDR3 sequence: CSVDPRGNYGYTF. The CDR3 DNA follows: TGCAGCGTTGACCCCCGGGGGAACTATGGCTACACCTTC.